This T cell receptor (beta chain) was recorded in a study of T-cell memory formation after mild COVID-19. Whole-study results and caveats: Cross-reactive memory seemingly joined, as some responding clones were found in pre-infection memory. Shrinking CD4+ clones resided mostly in CM and EM, and CD8+ ones in EMRA. A second wave expanding day 15 to 37 was CD4+-biased; contracting clones were balanced.

Via MiXCR, TCRdb re-called the 5' RACE reads, giving one row per CDR3 protein. The table shows hundreds of thousands of distinct CDR3 sequences, with around 21% occurring only once. For this clonotype: Its antigen is unidentified.

Sequenced: PBMCs or a T cell subset sorted from them (not recorded which). This clonotype originated in an adult woman who had mild COVID-19 (a few samples of this study predate the infection). Cell type and time point are not known.

CDR3 in amino acids: CASSPPEYRGRGNSPLHF. The CDR3 DNA follows: TGCGCCAGCAGCCCCCCGGAGTACAGGGGAAGGGGTAATTCACCCCTCCACTTT. The chain carries TRBV4-1 and TRBJ1-6; 7 nucleotides align to TRBD1. Per the germline V gene, CDR1 is MGHRA and CDR2 is YSYEKL. The CDR3 totals 18 residues. After removal of 4 bases from V and 6 bases from J, the junction contained 15 bases not matched to a gene.